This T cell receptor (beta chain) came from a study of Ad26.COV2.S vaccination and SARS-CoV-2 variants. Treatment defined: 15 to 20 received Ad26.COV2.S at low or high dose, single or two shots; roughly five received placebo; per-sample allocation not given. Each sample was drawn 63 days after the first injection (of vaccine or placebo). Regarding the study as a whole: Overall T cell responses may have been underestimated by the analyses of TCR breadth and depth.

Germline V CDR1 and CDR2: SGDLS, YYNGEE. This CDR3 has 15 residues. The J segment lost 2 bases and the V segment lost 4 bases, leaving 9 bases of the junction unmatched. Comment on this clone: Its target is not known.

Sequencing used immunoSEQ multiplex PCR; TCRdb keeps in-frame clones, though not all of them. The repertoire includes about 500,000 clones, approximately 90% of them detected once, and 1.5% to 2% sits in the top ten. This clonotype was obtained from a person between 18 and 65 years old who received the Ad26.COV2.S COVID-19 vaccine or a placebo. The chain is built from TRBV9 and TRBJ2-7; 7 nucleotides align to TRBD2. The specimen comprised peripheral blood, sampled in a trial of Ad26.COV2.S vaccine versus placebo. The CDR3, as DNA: TGTGCCAGCAGCTACGGCCGGGACTACACCTACGAGCAGTACTTC. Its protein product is CASSYGRDYTYEQYF.